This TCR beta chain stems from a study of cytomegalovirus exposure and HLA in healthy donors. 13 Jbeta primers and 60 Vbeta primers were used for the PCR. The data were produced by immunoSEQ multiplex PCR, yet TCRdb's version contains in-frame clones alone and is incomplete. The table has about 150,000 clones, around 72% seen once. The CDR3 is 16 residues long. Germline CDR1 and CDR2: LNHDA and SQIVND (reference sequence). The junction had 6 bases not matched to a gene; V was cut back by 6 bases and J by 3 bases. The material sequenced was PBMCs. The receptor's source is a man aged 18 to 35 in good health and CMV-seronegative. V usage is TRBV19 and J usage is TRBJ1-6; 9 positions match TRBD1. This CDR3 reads CASSPGQGVYNSPLHF. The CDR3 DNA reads TGTGCCAGTAGCCCGGGACAGGGAGTCTATAATTCACCCCTCCACTTT.